This TCR beta chain derives from a study of human T cells and chemical hapten exposure. Time point meaning: patch test 1, 2 weeks after DPC sensitization. The sample's treatment: therapeutic diphenylcyclopropenone sensitization with weekly scalp DPC. This CDR3 comprises 14 residues. Germline CDR1 is ENHRY and CDR2 is SYGVKD. V gave up 4 bases and J gave up 5 bases; unmatched junction bases: 7. A single record per CDR3 protein comes from TCRdb applying MiXCR to the RACE reads. The repertoire consists of some 190,000 distinct CDR3 sequences, with 20% to 25% occurring once and the leading ten covering 6.7%.

This chain uses TRBV10-3 with TRBJ1-1; 7 bases line up with TRBD1. The sequencing here drew on whole blood, taken in connection with sensitization to the hapten diphenylcyclopropenone (DPC). This clonotype originated in a woman between 45 and 60 years old with alopecia areata. Some clones in this sample may be carry-over from other donors' samples. The DNA of the CDR3 is TGTGCCATCAGTGGAGCGGGGACAGTAACTGAAGCTTTCTTT. It translates to CAISGAGTVTEAFF.